One sample yielded the 6 T cell receptor beta chains listed below, sequenced in a study of Graves' ophthalmopathy and Graves' hyperthyroidism. As the template, RNA transcripts were used to amplify TCR beta CDR3 regions. HTBI-primed RT-PCR formed the first round, and a multiplex PCR formed the second. TCRdb itself ran the multiplex PCR reads through MiXCR, one entry per CDR3 protein. Here the sample spans about 590,000 distinct CDR3 sequences, under 45% being singletons. The sequenced material came from peripheral blood or thyroid tissue (not recorded which). The receptors originated from an adult man with Graves' hyperthyroidism.

This clonotype was seen many times. V is TRBV25-1 and J is TRBJ1-4; 9 bases match TRBD1. Germline V gene data show CDR1 as MGHDK and CDR2 as SYGVNS. With 6 bases clipped from V and 7 bases from J, the junction kept 6 bases outside the gene matches. CDR3 length: 14 amino acids. CDR3 region: CASSVTGGGEKLFF. The CDR3 nucleotides are TGTGCCAGCAGCGTTACAGGGGGCGGTGAAAAACTGTTTTTT.

Concerning this clonotype: One junction end does not reproduce the germline sequence, and a read error may be involved. The chain employs TRBV27 and TRBJ2-2; the D call may be TRBD1 or TRBD2 (5 bases each). CDR1 is MNHEY and CDR2 is SMNVEV in the germline V gene (reference sequence). The CDR3 sequence is 16 residues long. The CDR3: CASSLFGRANTGELFF. The CDR3 nucleotides are TGTGCCAGCAGTTTATTCGGCAGGGCGAACACCGGGGAGCTGTTCTTT.

This clonotype was counted ten times or more. The chain uses TRBV2 and TRBJ1-1; perhaps TRBD1 as D (5 bases). Germline CDR1 reads SNHLY; CDR2 reads FYNNEI. The CDR3 length is 16 residues. V lost 3 bases and J 4 bases, leaving 18 bases between the germline ends. DNA of the CDR3: TGTGCCAGCAGTGAGTGGGGCAGGCCGACAACCACTGAAGCTTTCTTT. As protein: CASSEWGRPTTTEAFF.

Ten or more counts support this clonotype. The gene calls are TRBV29-1 and TRBJ1-1, with D hard to call. CDR1 SQVTM and CDR2 ANQGSEA come from the germline V gene. V shed 5 bases and J shed 0 bases, with 10 bases lying between them. The CDR3 contains 13 residues. The CDR3 spells CSVHRLMNTEAFF. The DNA of the CDR3 is TGCAGCGTTCATCGGTTAATGAACACTGAAGCTTTCTTT. Supplemented by reference TRBV29-1 and TRBJ1-1, the full variable domain reads SAVISQKPSRDICQRGTSLTIQCQVDSQVTMMFWYRQQPGQSLTLIATANQGSEATYESGFVIDKFPISRPNLTFSTLTVSNMSPEDSSIYLCSVHRLMNTEAFFGQGTRLTVV.

The chain is built from TRBV7-3 and TRBJ2-6; TRBD1 might be the D (6 bases). Germline CDR1 SGHTA, CDR2 FQGTGA. The CDR3 sequence is 19 residues long. Trimming pared 4 bases from V and 2 bases from J, leaving 21 bases between. This CDR3 is CASSSFTGPWDPGANVLTF. CDR3 coding DNA: TGTGCCAGCAGCTCCTTCACAGGGCCCTGGGACCCTGGGGCCAACGTCCTGACTTTC.

In regard to this clonotype: An end of the junction differs from the germline gene, which may be a read error. The chain joins TRBV5-4 to TRBJ2-7; 14 bases are shared with TRBD2. CDR3 size: 16 residues. Germline CDR1 reads SGHNT; CDR2 reads YYREEE (reference sequence). The CDR3 sequence: CAGSSGLAGVGSEQYF. In DNA form, the CDR3 reads TGTGCCGGCAGCTCGGGACTAGCGGGAGTAGGATCCGAGCAGTACTTC.